These T cell receptor beta chains were read from a single sample in a study of type 1 regulatory T cells. TCRdb reprocessed the reads via MiXCR and lists one record per CDR3 protein. The sample has fewer than 25,000 distinct CDR3 sequences, less than 60% seen once. What these receptors recognize is not known. Input material: cultured T cells, either the whole culture or a sorted T cell fraction (not recorded which). These receptors originate from a human donor in good health. CDR3s include the opening cysteine and the closing phenylalanine or tryptophan. Each record gives: V gene, J gene, D gene, clone size, CDR3 DNA, CDR3 protein. The D gene is left open where the match is weak. Size tells how often a clone was seen (once, few, many) or the class of an expanded clone, and some rows leave it out.

TRBV5-6	TRBJ2-5	-	once	TGTGCCAGCAGCCCAAGAGTACAAGAGACCCAGTACTTC	CASSPRVQETQYF
TRBV25-1	TRBJ1-2	-	-	TGTGCCAGCAGTGGACCTGTGGACCGGGGGTATGGCTACACCTTC	CASSGPVDRGYGYTF
TRBV12-3/TRBV12-4	TRBJ1-5	TRBD1	medium-sized	TGTGCCAGCAGTTTGGGACAGGGAGTGGTCGGTCAGCCCCAGCATTTT	CASSLGQGVVGQPQHF
TRBV6-1	TRBJ1-3	TRBD1	-	TGTGCCAGCAGTGGAGCGGGACAGACTAGCTCTGGAAACACCATATATTTT	CASSGAGQTSSGNTIYF
TRBV20-1	TRBJ2-5	TRBD2	-	TGCAGTGCATCGCTAGCGGGGGCCATCCAAGAGACCCAGTACTTC	CSASLAGAIQETQYF
TRBV5-1	TRBJ2-1	-	medium-sized	TGCGCCAGCAGCTTGGTAACGACACCATTGAGAGAGCAGTTCTTC	CASSLVTTPLREQFF
TRBV18	TRBJ2-7	TRBD2	few	TGTGCCAGCTCCCCAAAGCGGGGGGCCCACTACGAGCAGTACTTC	CASSPKRGAHYEQYF
TRBV6-2/TRBV6-3	TRBJ1-5	-	few	TGTGCCAGCAGTTCACAGGTCGGTCGCAATCAGCCCCAGCATTTT	CASSSQVGRNQPQHF
TRBV2	TRBJ1-1	-	-	TGTGCCAGCAGTGGACAGGTGGTGACTGAAGCTTTCTTT	CASSGQVVTEAFF
TRBV12-3/TRBV12-4	TRBJ1-2	-	-	TGTGCCAGCAGTCCTAAGGGGCGGGCCAACTATGGCTACACCTTC	CASSPKGRANYGYTF
TRBV18	TRBJ2-7	-	few	TGTGCCAGCTCACCGGTGACTAACGAGCAGTACTTC	CASSPVTNEQYF
TRBV20-1	TRBJ2-1	-	few	TGCAGTGCTAGTGGTTGGCATGAGCAGTTCTTC	CSASGWHEQFF
TRBV5-1	TRBJ1-3	-	-	TGCGCCAGCAGCTTGTCCGGGCTTACTGGAAACACCATATATTTT	CASSLSGLTGNTIYF
TRBV6-5	TRBJ1-2	-	-	TGTGCCAGCAGTTACTCCCCGGGCAGGCCGGCCTATGGCTACACCTTC	CASSYSPGRPAYGYTF
TRBV5-4	TRBJ2-3	TRBD2	-	TGTGCCAGCAGCTTGGGCGGGGGGGCCTTTCCGCAGTATTTT	CASSLGGGAFPQYF
TRBV10-3	TRBJ1-2	TRBD1	-	TGTGCCATCAGTGACCGGACAGGGACGAACTATGGCTACACCTTC	CAISDRTGTNYGYTF
TRBV2	TRBJ1-5	-	-	TGTGCCAGCAACGCCTTAAGTTCCAATCAGCCCCAGCATTTT	CASNALSSNQPQHF
TRBV4-1	TRBJ2-4	TRBD2	-	TGCGCCAGCAGCCAAGGGCTAGCGGGGGGCCCCCGCAGGGGAAACATTCAGTACTTC	CASSQGLAGGPRRGNIQYF
TRBV4-2	TRBJ2-3	-	-	TGTGCCAGCAGCCAAGAGAGGGGCACAGATACGCAGTATTTT	CASSQERGTDTQYF
TRBV18	TRBJ1-3	-	-	TGTTCCAGCTCACCCGTAACAGGGAACTCTGGAAACACCATATATTTT	CSSSPVTGNSGNTIYF
TRBV20-1	TRBJ2-3	-	-	TGCAGTGCTAGACCGGGGTGGGGAGCAGATACGCAGTATTTT	CSARPGWGADTQYF
TRBV6-2/TRBV6-3	TRBJ1-4	-	few	TGTGCCAGCAGTGAACAGGGCCTGGAGGAAAAACTGTTTTTT	CASSEQGLEEKLFF
TRBV18	TRBJ2-5	TRBD1	once	TGTGCCAGCTCACCACTAGGGACAGGAGAGACCCAGTACTTC	CASSPLGTGETQYF
TRBV10-2	TRBJ2-1	TRBD2	many	TGCGCCAGCAGTAACCGCCGGACTAGCGGAACCAATGAGCAGTTCTTC	CASSNRRTSGTNEQFF
TRBV20-1	TRBJ1-5	-	medium-sized	TGCAGTGCTAGAGATGGAGGGGATCCAGCCACAAATCAGCCCCAGCATTTT	CSARDGGDPATNQPQHF
TRBV2	TRBJ2-5	-	-	TGTGCCAGCTTATTCGTGACCCAGTACTTC	CASLFVTQYF
TRBV11-1	TRBJ1-1	TRBD1	few	TGTGCCAGCAGCTACGGACAGGTGAACACTGAAGCTTTCTTT	CASSYGQVNTEAFF
TRBV4-1	TRBJ1-1	TRBD1	once	TGCGCCAGCAGCCCGGCGCGGCAGGGGGGAAGAAACACTGAAGCTTTCTTT	CASSPARQGGRNTEAFF
TRBV4-1	TRBJ1-2	TRBD1	-	TGCGCCAGCAGCCAAGTGGGGACAGTCAACTATGGCTACACCTTC	CASSQVGTVNYGYTF
TRBV5-4	TRBJ2-1	-	-	TGTGCCAGCAGCTTGTGGACCGTTGTCTACAATGAGCAGTTCTTC	CASSLWTVVYNEQFF
TRBV12-3/TRBV12-4	TRBJ2-3	TRBD1	-	TGTGCCAGCAGTCTAAGACAGGGTTGGTTGGATACGCAGTATTTT	CASSLRQGWLDTQYF
TRBV5-1	TRBJ2-5	-	-	TGCGCCAGCGTGGACGGGGGCGAGACCCAGTACTTC	CASVDGGETQYF
TRBV7-2	TRBJ1-1	TRBD1	-	TGTGCCAGCAGCTTAGTTAGGAAGGGGGCAGGCACTGAAGCTTTCTTT	CASSLVRKGAGTEAFF
TRBV5-1	TRBJ1-5	TRBD1	medium-sized	TGCGCCAGCAGCTTGACCCCCGACAGGGGGTATCAGCCCCAGCATTTT	CASSLTPDRGYQPQHF
TRBV11-3	TRBJ2-1	TRBD2	-	TGTGCCAGCAGCTTCGCGGGACTAGCGGGGGACTCCTACAATGAGCAGTTCTTC	CASSFAGLAGDSYNEQFF
TRBV19	TRBJ1-5	-	-	TGTGCCAGTAAAAAGACGGGGCGCAATCAGCCCCAGCATTTT	CASKKTGRNQPQHF
TRBV7-9	TRBJ2-3	-	-	TGTGCCAGCAGCTTACTCCGGGCGTTCGATATTAGCACAGATACGCAGTATTTT	CASSLLRAFDISTDTQYF
TRBV19	TRBJ2-7	-	-	TGTGCCAGTAGTGTCCTTTACCAGTCCTACGAGCAGTACTTC	CASSVLYQSYEQYF
TRBV6-5	TRBJ1-6	-	-	TGTGCCAGCAGTTCGGTCAGGAGCTCCTATAATTCACCCCTCCACTTT	CASSSVRSSYNSPLHF
TRBV7-3	TRBJ2-3	-	many	TGTGCCAGCAGCTTAACGTCGCGCGGGGAGCGCACAGATACGCAGTATTTT	CASSLTSRGERTDTQYF
TRBV7-9	TRBJ1-5	-	-	TGTGCCAGCAGCTTAGGGGTGTCAAAACAGCCCCAGCATTTT	CASSLGVSKQPQHF
TRBV4-1	TRBJ2-5	-	-	TGCGCCAGTGCCAGGGGGGGGCACCAAGAGACCCAGTACTTC	CASARGGHQETQYF
TRBV10-2	TRBJ1-2	-	-	TGCGCCAGCAGGACGGGGGGCGGCTATGGCTACACCTTC	CASRTGGGYGYTF
TRBV5-1	TRBJ2-4	-	-	TGCGCCAGCAGCCCCAACAGGGAGGGCATTCAGTACTTC	CASSPNREGIQYF
TRBV2	TRBJ2-7	TRBD1	-	TGTGCCAGCAGCCGGACAGGGGGGGTCTACGAGCAGTACTTC	CASSRTGGVYEQYF
TRBV3-1	TRBJ1-2	TRBD1	-	TGTGCCAGCAGCCGACAGGGAAGTAACTATGGCTACACCTTC	CASSRQGSNYGYTF
TRBV4-1	TRBJ1-5	-	many	TGCGCCAGCAGCCAAGTTGCAACCCTTCAGCCCCAGCATTTT	CASSQVATLQPQHF
TRBV27	TRBJ1-1	-	-	TGTGCCAGCAGTTTCATGGTTTCGAGGACTGAAGCTTTCTTT	CASSFMVSRTEAFF
TRBV5-1	TRBJ2-7	TRBD1	few	TGCGCCAGCAGCATGACAGGGGGCTACGAGCAGTACTTC	CASSMTGGYEQYF
TRBV18	TRBJ2-5	-	-	TGTGCCAGCTGCCTCCGGGGGCGCCAAGAGACCCAGTACTTC	CASCLRGRQETQYF
TRBV7-3	TRBJ1-1	-	-	TGTGCCAGCAGCTTAAGTCCCAGGGGATCCTCTGAAGCTTTCTTT	CASSLSPRGSSEAFF
TRBV7-9	TRBJ2-2	-	few	TGTGCCAGCAGCTTACAGGCGGGGACCGGGGAGCTGTTTTTT	CASSLQAGTGELFF
TRBV12-5	TRBJ1-1	TRBD1	-	TGTGCTAGTGGGGACTCGGACAGGTACACTGAAGCTTTCTTT	CASGDSDRYTEAFF
TRBV6-2/TRBV6-3	TRBJ1-1	TRBD1	-	TGTGCCAGCAGACGCAGGGTCGGGACAGTATTCGTCAACCCTGAAGCTTTCTTT	CASRRRVGTVFVNPEAFF